This T cell receptor (beta chain) was recovered during a study of shared clonotypes between healthy human individuals. General study findings and limits: Generally, naive subsets came out with larger estimated richness than memory subsets.

Germline V gives CDR1 PRHDT, CDR2 FYEKMQ (reference sequence). This CDR3 contains 16 residues. V lost 7 bases and J lost 4, with 20 bases in between. Remarks on this clone: Its antigen is currently unknown.

The repertoire was sequenced with immunoSEQ multiplex PCR; TCRdb's copy has only in-frame clones and lacks some. Among more than 2 million clones, approximately 92% were seen once, and the ten largest hold more than 1.5%. Naive CD8 cells lacked CD45RO and underwent positive selection for CCR7, leaving out terminally differentiated effector memory CD45RA+ cells. The sample comprised naive CD8+ T cells from PBMCs. V usage is TRBV13 and J usage is TRBJ2-1; TRBD1 might be the D (5 bases). The receptor's source is a man younger than 30 in good health. Some clones in this sample may be carry-over from other donors' samples. CDR3 sequence (DNA): TGTGCCAGCATACTCTCAACAGGTCCCCCATACAATGAGCAGTTCTTC. This encodes CASILSTGPPYNEQFF.